This TCR beta chain came from a study of shared clonotypes between healthy human individuals. The study, taken as a whole, reports: In contrast to clonotypes shared by all four donors, non-shared clonotypes had lower generation probabilities.

Turning to this clone: Its antigen is as yet unknown.

This CDR3 has 15 residues. Trimming cost V 0 bases and J 4 bases, with 10 bases left between them. CDR1 and CDR2 from the germline V gene are MNHEY and SMNVEV (reference sequence). Some clones are missing from TCRdb's copy, which holds only in-frame ones; the method was immunoSEQ multiplex PCR. The table includes about 1.5 million clones, roughly 97% detected once. Material for sequencing was naive CD4+ T cells sorted from blood. Sample subset: CD45RA+ positively selected. This receptor was obtained from a man younger than 40 in good health. V gene TRBV27 combines with J gene TRBJ1-5, with D hard to call. The CDR3 region is CASSLSGRKNQPQHF. CDR3 coding DNA: TGTGCCAGCAGTTTATCGGGTCGGAAGAATCAGCCCCAGCATTTT.